These 27 T cell receptor beta chains were sequenced from one sample in a study of blood T cell repertoires in COVID-19. Clones were sequenced by immunoSEQ multiplex PCR, and TCRdb holds only the in-frame ones, with some missing. The sample includes about 240,000 clones, 82% of them seen just once. The source material was peripheral blood. The receptors derive from a woman between 18 and 29 years old with acute or convalescent COVID-19.

This clone was seen a handful of times. The rearrangement uses TRBV10-3 and TRBJ1-1; tentatively, D is TRBD1 (5 bases). The CDR3 contains 12 residues. Germline V gene lookup returns CDR1 ENHRY and CDR2 SYGVKD. The V gene lost 6 bases and the J gene lost 1 base, with 6 bases spanning the gap. As DNA, the CDR3 is TGTGCCATCAGACAGGCGAACACTGAAGCTTTCTTT. It encodes CAIRQANTEAFF.

The rearrangement links TRBV5-1 to TRBJ2-7; 7 bases align to TRBD2. The V gene end was trimmed by 4 bases and the J gene end by 3 bases; junction bases not matched to a gene: 4. The CDR3 runs 13 residues. Per germline, CDR1 SGHRS and CDR2 YFSETQ. The CDR3 coding sequence is TGCGCCAGCAGCCCCGGACTAGGCTACGAGCAGTACTTC. Its translation is CASSPGLGYEQYF.

This chain connects TRBV7-9 to TRBJ2-1; 9 bases fit TRBD1. The CDR3 covers 14 residues. Germline trimming cut 3 bases from V and 6 bases from J; bases unmatched to any gene: 3. Germline values: CDR1 SEHNR, CDR2 FQNEAQ (reference sequence). CDR3 sequence: CASSFWDRANEQFF. In DNA form, the CDR3 reads TGTGCCAGCAGCTTTTGGGACAGGGCCAATGAGCAGTTCTTC. Complete variable domain (other parts from reference TRBV7-9 and TRBJ2-1): DTGVSQNPRHKITKRGQNVTFRCDPISEHNRLYWYRQTLGQGPEFLTYFQNEAQLEKSRLLSDRFSAERPKGSFSTLEIQRTEQGDSAMYLCASSFWDRANEQFFGPGTRLTVL.

The chain couples TRBV5-1 to TRBJ1-2, with unresolved D. The CDR3 contains 12 residues. Trimming took off 0 bases at V and 4 bases at J, with 4 bases between the two ends. Looked up from germline, CDR1 is SGHRS and CDR2 is YFSETQ. The CDR3 here is CASSLAFYGYTF. In nucleotides, the CDR3 is TGCGCCAGCAGCTTGGCCTTCTATGGCTACACCTTC.

Only a few counts were recorded for this clone. This chain links TRBV29-1 with TRBJ2-2; D gene unclear. The CDR3 is 11 residues long. The germline V gene has CDR1 SQVTM and CDR2 ANQGSEA. Trimming shortened V by 7 bases and J by 5 bases, and 8 bases separated the two germline ends. The CDR3 nucleotides are TGCAGCGCTCGTTTGACCGGGGAGCTGTTTTTT. Its protein is CSARLTGELFF.

Only one count was recorded for this clone. This rearrangement joins TRBV29-1 to TRBJ1-5, with D tentatively TRBD1 (6 bases). The CDR3 loop spans 14 amino acids. Germline CDR1 is SQVTM and CDR2 is ANQGSEA. V was cut by 7 bases and J by 3 bases, with 16 bases left in between. This CDR3 is CSARQAGFNQPQHF. The CDR3 DNA is TGCAGCGCCCGACAGGCTGGATTCAATCAGCCCCAGCATTTT. The full variable domain, with the rest looked up from reference TRBV29-1 and TRBJ1-5, is SAVISQKPSRDICQRGTSLTIQCQVDSQVTMMFWYRQQPGQSLTLIATANQGSEATYESGFVIDKFPISRPNLTFSTLTVSNMSPEDSSIYLCSARQAGFNQPQHFGDGTRLSIL.

This chain joins TRBV20-1 and TRBJ2-7, with 7 positions matching TRBD2. V was clipped by 3 bases and J by 1 base; unmatched bases: 12. Germline CDR1 is DFQATT and CDR2 is SNEGSKA (reference sequence). CDR3 length: 16 amino acids. CDR3 sequence: CSASSSGSILSYEQYF. CDR3 nucleotides: TGCAGTGCTAGTTCTAGCGGATCAATCTTATCCTACGAGCAGTACTTC.

In this sample, this clone turned up a few times. This chain joins TRBV2 and TRBJ1-2; D remains ambiguous. Trimming left V 4 bases short and J 4 bases short, with 7 bases between. The length of the CDR3 is 12 residues. CDR1 SNHLY and CDR2 FYNNEI come from the germline V gene. The DNA for the CDR3 is TGTGCCAGCAGTGGAAACAGCTATGGCTACACCTTC. It yields the protein CASSGNSYGYTF.

The rearrangement joins TRBV13 to TRBJ1-2; 7 bases align to TRBD1. CDR1 and CDR2 from the germline V gene are PRHDT and FYEKMQ (reference sequence). V lost 3 bases to trimming and J lost 4 bases; unmatched junction nucleotides: 8. CDR3 length: 15 residues. In nucleotides, the CDR3 is TGTGCCAGCAGCTTCGGGGACAGAGATCTCTATGGCTACACCTTC. Its translation is CASSFGDRDLYGYTF.

V and J are TRBV18 and TRBJ1-1, with 7 bases identical to TRBD1. With V trimmed by 0 bases and J by 4 bases, 14 bases remained unmatched. Germline V lookup: CDR1 KGHSH, CDR2 LQKENI. The CDR3 sequence is 18 residues long. CDR3: CASSPPDRVPLTSTEAFF. The CDR3, as DNA: TGTGCCAGCTCACCACCCGACAGGGTTCCGTTAACGAGCACTGAAGCTTTCTTT.

In this sample, this clone turned up once. CDR3 loop: CASSKGCGNWGYTF. CDR3 sequence (DNA): TGTGCCAGCAGCAAAGGGTGCGGGAATTGGGGCTACACCTTC. This chain links TRBV21-1 with TRBJ1-2. TRBV21-1 is labeled a pseudogene. This CDR3 is 14 amino acids long.

The chain carries TRBV14 and TRBJ2-7, with TRBD1 matching over 7 bases. The V segment lost 1 base and the J segment 5 bases; nucleotides outside the gene matches: 5. The germline V gene encodes CDR1 SGHDN and CDR2 FVKESK. CDR3 length equals 14 residues. Here the CDR3 DNA reads TGTGCCAGCAGCCAAGGACAGGGAAGAAACGAGCAGTACTTC. Translated: CASSQGQGRNEQYF.

This clone was observed once. The V and J genes are TRBV3-1 (or the pseudogene TRBV3-2) and TRBJ2-3; a weak D match, TRBD2 (6 bases). Germline loops: CDR1 LGHDT, CDR2 YNNKEL (reference sequence). The CDR3 is 15 amino acids. V was pared by 9 bases and J by 1 base, with 17 bases between. CDR3 coding DNA: TGTGCCAGGCAGAGGCGGGGACCGCGCACAGATACGCAGTATTTT. This gives the protein CARQRRGPRTDTQYF.

The chain combines TRBV11-2 with TRBJ2-7, with D hard to call. V lost 4 bases and J lost 3, with 4 bases in between. Germline V gene sequence: CDR1 SGHAT, CDR2 FQNNGV. The CDR3 totals 11 residues. The CDR3 spells CASSSVYEQYF. The CDR3 DNA follows: TGTGCCAGCAGCTCAGTCTACGAGCAGTACTTC.

The chain joins TRBV24-1 to TRBJ2-2, with 8 bases matching TRBD1. Germline assignment: CDR1 KGHDR and CDR2 SFDVKD. V dropped 6 bases and J dropped 5; count of bases not matched to a gene: 4. The CDR3 loop spans 14 amino acids. This CDR3 reads CATSPRQGTGELFF. CDR3 nucleotide sequence: TGTGCCACCAGTCCGAGACAGGGGACCGGGGAGCTGTTTTTT.

This sequence joins TRBV9 and TRBJ1-4, with D uncertain. The CDR3 runs 15 residues. Looked up from germline, CDR1 is SGDLS and CDR2 is YYNGEE. Trimming pared 2 bases from V and 8 bases from J, leaving 16 bases between. The CDR3 is CASSVGNSGGEKLFF. CDR3 nucleotides: TGTGCCAGCAGCGTGGGGAACTCGGGAGGGGAAAAACTGTTTTTT.

The V call is TRBV10-3, the J call TRBJ1-1; 7 positions match TRBD1. The CDR3 spans 14 residues. Germline V gene sequence: CDR1 ENHRY, CDR2 SYGVKD. Trimming removed 5 bases from V and 3 bases from J; junction bases left unmatched: 6. CDR3 nucleotide sequence: TGTGCCATCAGTACCCCGGGACAGTACACTGAAGCTTTCTTT. Protein product: CAISTPGQYTEAFF.

The J gene is TRBJ2-7, the V gene TRBV7-6; perhaps TRBD2 as D (6 bases). V was cut by 1 base and J by 6 bases, with 13 bases left in between. The CDR3 covers 14 residues. Germline V CDR1 and CDR2: SGHVS, FNYEAQ. CDR3 loop: CASSLGGVASEQYF. The CDR3 nucleotides read TGTGCCAGCAGCTTAGGCGGGGTAGCTAGCGAGCAGTACTTC.

This sequence joins TRBV12-5 and TRBJ1-1; 7 bases match TRBD1. Germline loops: CDR1 LGHNT, CDR2 FRNRAP. J gave up 1 base and V 3 bases, and 2 bases lay outside the gene matches. This CDR3 is 14 amino acids long. CDR3 DNA: TGTGCTAGTGGTTTCGGGGACAGGAACACTGAAGCTTTCTTT. It encodes CASGFGDRNTEAFF.

The rearrangement uses TRBV18 and TRBJ2-3, with 10 bases fitting TRBD2. Trimming removed 2 bases from V and 3 bases from J; junction bases left unmatched: 11. Per the germline V gene, CDR1 is KGHSH and CDR2 is LQKENI. The CDR3 is 18 residues long. CDR3 in DNA: TGTGCCAGCTCACCAACCGGTCTAGCGGGAGTTGTGACAGATACGCAGTATTTT. Protein: CASSPTGLAGVVTDTQYF.

The chain uses TRBV2 and TRBJ2-1; 10 positions agree with TRBD2. The CDR3 consists of 16 residues. Germline CDR1 is SNHLY and CDR2 is FYNNEI. With V trimmed by 6 bases and J by 8 bases, 13 bases remained unmatched. Here the CDR3 reads CASRERASGRMDEQFF. The CDR3 nucleotides read TGTGCCAGCAGAGAACGCGCTAGCGGGAGAATGGATGAGCAGTTCTTC.

This clone appeared once. The CDR3 here is CATSDFYFVEISSYNSPLHF. Written as DNA, the CDR3 is TGTGCCACCAGTGATTTCTATTTCGTAGAGATAAGCTCCTATAATTCACCCCTCCACTTT. The chain employs TRBV24-1 and TRBJ1-6; no clear D. Trimming cost V 1 base and J 0 bases, with 18 bases left between them. Germline V CDR1 and CDR2: KGHDR, SFDVKD. The CDR3 length is 20 residues.

V and J are TRBV5-4 and TRBJ2-5; 7 bases are shared with TRBD1. The junction had 10 bases not matched to a gene; V was cut back by 0 bases and J by 5 bases. This CDR3 is 16 amino acids long. Per the germline V gene, CDR1 is SGHNT and CDR2 is YYREEE (reference sequence). CDR3 amino acids: CASSLAGAGGRETQYF. The CDR3, as DNA: TGTGCCAGCAGCTTGGCCGGGGCAGGGGGTAGGGAGACCCAGTACTTC. Filled out from reference TRBV5-4 and TRBJ2-5, the complete variable domain reads ETGVTQSPTHLIKTRGQQVTLRCSSQSGHNTVSWYQQALGQGPQFIFQYYREEENGRGNFPPRFSGLQFPNYSSELNVNALELDDSALYLCASSLAGAGGRETQYFGPGTRLLVL.

This chain uses TRBV7-2 with TRBJ2-3, with unresolved D. The V end lost 3 bases, the J end lost 1 base, and 5 bases lay between the germline ends. This CDR3 has 13 residues. CDR1 and CDR2 (germline): SGHTA, FQGNSA. The CDR3 DNA follows: TGTGCCAGCAGCTTGGCCCGCACAGATACGCAGTATTTT. Translating it yields CASSLARTDTQYF.

V and J are TRBV19 and TRBJ2-7; 8 bases fit TRBD1. Germline values: CDR1 LNHDA, CDR2 SQIVND (reference sequence). The CDR3 consists of 16 residues. Trimming took 4 bases from V and 2 from J; bases not matched to a gene: 10. The CDR3 DNA reads as TGTGCCAGTAGTAGGTTGACAGGGGCGGCCGCCTACGAGCAGTACTTC. It translates to CASSRLTGAAAYEQYF. Variable domain in full (rest from reference TRBV19 and TRBJ2-7): DGGITQSPKYLFRKEGQNVTLSCEQNLNHDAMYWYRQDPGQGLRLIYYSQIVNDFQKGDIAEGYSVSREKKESFPLTVTSAQKNPTAFYLCASSRLTGAAAYEQYFGPGTRLTVT.

In DNA, the CDR3 is TGTGCCAGCAGCTTGAAGCGGGGACAGGGCTACGAGCAGTACTTC. Residues: CASSLKRGQGYEQYF. V and J are TRBV5-6 and TRBJ2-7; 9 bases fit TRBD1. This CDR3 has 15 residues. J was trimmed by 3 bases and V by 1 base; bases with no gene match: 5. CDR1 is SGHDT, CDR2 YYEEEE, per germline.

V usage is TRBV25-1 and J usage is TRBJ2-7; the D gene is possibly TRBD2 (6 bases). The V end lost 3 bases, the J end lost 3 bases, and 12 bases lay between the germline ends. Germline V gives CDR1 MGHDK, CDR2 SYGVNS. This CDR3 has 14 amino acids. The CDR3 loop is CASSEGLLDYEQYF. DNA of the CDR3: TGTGCCAGCAGTGAGGGACTCCTAGACTACGAGCAGTACTTC.